The 8 T cell receptor beta chains presented below share a single source sample, sequenced in a study of glioma-infiltrating T cells after dendritic cell vaccination. The table came from immunoSEQ multiplex PCR; TCRdb's copy has only in-frame clones and leaves some out. The table has about 73,000 clones, over 70% seen once. The material was blood, obtained before dendritic cell vaccination. These receptors all come from a human donor with glioblastoma.

This clone was seen a few times. The chain recombines TRBV5-4 with TRBJ2-7; unclear D gene. V gave up 2 bases and J gave up 0 bases, with 6 bases separating them. Looked up from germline, CDR1 is SGHNT and CDR2 is YYREEE (reference sequence). The CDR3 has 13 amino acids. The CDR3 DNA follows: TGTGCCAGCAGCTTATCTCCCTCCTACGAGCAGTACTTC. Translating it yields CASSLSPSYEQYF.

The rearrangement joins TRBV7-8 to TRBJ1-5, with a possible D match to TRBD1 (5 bases). Trimming shortened V by 1 base and J by 2 bases, and 15 bases separated the two germline ends. Germline lookup yields CDR1 SGHVS and CDR2 FQNEAQ. The CDR3 length is 17 residues. The CDR3 reads CASSLVGARPGNQPQHF. In DNA form, the CDR3 reads TGTGCCAGCAGCTTAGTAGGGGCCCGCCCGGGCAATCAGCCCCAGCATTTT.

The chain has TRBV11-2 and TRBJ2-5; 12 bases are shared with TRBD2. The CDR3 is 16 residues long. With 2 bases clipped from V and 3 bases from J, the junction kept 4 bases outside the gene matches. Germline CDR1 and CDR2: SGHAT and FQNNGV. Here the CDR3 DNA reads TGTGCCAGCAGCTTACTTTCTAGCGGGGGGGAAGAGACCCAGTACTTC. It yields the protein CASSLLSSGGEETQYF. Together with reference TRBV11-2 and TRBJ2-5, the CDR3 gives the full variable domain: EAGVAQSPRYKIIEKRQSVAFWCNPISGHATLYWYQQILGQGPKLLIQFQNNGVVDDSQLPKDRFSAERLKGVDSTLKIQPAKLEDSAVYLCASSLLSSGGEETQYFGPGTRLLVL.

The chain has TRBV30 and TRBJ1-3, with 7 positions matching TRBD1. Germline-derived CDR1 and CDR2 are GTSNPN and SVGIG (reference sequence). V gave up 2 bases and J gave up 0 bases; unmatched junction bases: 4. This CDR3 region has 15 residues. CDR3 amino acids: CAWSRGGTSGNTIYF. The CDR3 nucleotides read TGTGCCTGGAGTAGAGGGGGCACCTCTGGAAACACCATATATTTT.

The chain uses TRBV7-9 and TRBJ2-1, with 16 nucleotides matching TRBD2. This CDR3 comprises 14 residues. The ends lost 5 bases at V and 14 bases at J; junction bases unmatched: 6. Germline CDR1 is SEHNR and CDR2 is FQNEAQ (reference sequence). The CDR3 loop reads CASSRPGTSGGEFF. CDR3 bases: TGTGCCAGCAGCCGTCCCGGGACTAGCGGGGGGGAGTTCTTC. The full variable domain, with the rest looked up from reference TRBV7-9 and TRBJ2-1, is DTGVSQNPRHKITKRGQNVTFRCDPISEHNRLYWYRQTLGQGPEFLTYFQNEAQLEKSRLLSDRFSAERPKGSFSTLEIQRTEQGDSAMYLCASSRPGTSGGEFFGPGTRLTVL.

V gene TRBV19 combines with J gene TRBJ1-2, with 7 positions matching TRBD1. Germline-derived CDR1 and CDR2 are LNHDA and SQIVND (reference sequence). The CDR3 spans 14 residues. Trimming removed 6 bases from V and 6 bases from J; junction bases left unmatched: 10. The CDR3 sequence: CASSPARGQDGYTF. CDR3 nucleotide sequence: TGTGCCAGTAGCCCAGCTAGGGGGCAGGATGGCTACACCTTC.

In its sample, this clone was seen a few times. This chain connects TRBV6-6 to TRBJ1-6; D gene uncertain. Germline V gives CDR1 MNHNY, CDR2 SVGAGI (reference sequence). The length of the CDR3 is 16 residues. Deletions cut 1 base from V and 9 bases from J, with 16 bases between. The CDR3 reads CASSYFAGGVPSPLHF. In DNA, the CDR3 is TGTGCCAGCAGTTACTTCGCCGGCGGGGTCCCTTCACCCCTCCACTTT.

This clone was observed once. The chain joins TRBV29-1 to TRBJ2-1; maybe TRBD1 (8 bases). This CDR3 spans 14 amino acids. The V gene lost 7 bases and the J gene lost 4 bases, with 17 bases spanning the gap. Germline V lookup: CDR1 SQVTM, CDR2 ANQGSEA. The CDR3 region is CSAKRDRSYNEQFF. The CDR3 nucleotides are TGCAGCGCGAAGCGGGACAGGAGTTACAATGAGCAGTTCTTC.